The subject of this entry is one T cell receptor beta chain. This specimen belongs to a study of CD8+CD57+ T cells in acquired aplastic anemia. TCR beta VDJ and CDR3 profiles were obtained from a genomic DNA template. TCRdb used MiXCR to reprocess the reads, holding one entry per CDR3 protein. The profile covers some 160,000 distinct CDR3 sequences, with 45% to 50% appearing a single time and roughly 30% taken by the ten largest. Patients selected for sequencing had displayed CD8+CD57+ cell expansion by flow cytometry. The cohort consisted entirely of patients having severe acquired aplastic anemia. Looked up from germline, CDR1 is SGHTA and CDR2 is FQGNSA. The CDR3 extends over 14 amino acids. With 5 bases removed from V and 1 base from J, the gap between germline ends came to 10 bases.

The sequencing input was sorted CD4+, CD8+, or CD8+CD57+ T cells (not recorded which) from PBMCs. The source is a human donor with aplastic anemia. The chain joins TRBV7-2 to TRBJ2-3; perhaps TRBD2 as D (6 bases). This CDR3 is CASSRSGGTDTQYF. The CDR3 DNA follows: TGTGCCAGCAGCCGTAGCGGAGGCACAGATACGCAGTATTTT.